One sample yielded the 5 T cell receptor beta chains listed below, sequenced in a study of T cells in Graves' hyperthyroidism and ophthalmopathy. Amplification of TCR beta CDR3 regions was performed using RNA transcripts as template. HTBI primers were the set used in a first-round RT-PCR of the TCR CDR3. In TCRdb, the multiplex PCR reads were re-called with MiXCR into one record per CDR3 protein. The sample includes a few hundred thousand distinct CDR3 sequences, about 15% of them seen just once. Sequenced material: blood. These receptors originate from a young woman with Graves' hyperthyroidism that later progressed to Graves' ophthalmopathy.

This clonotype turned up a few times. V is TRBV4-1 and J is TRBJ2-7; D remains ambiguous. The V end was cut by 0 bases, the J end by 1 base, with 10 bases between. This CDR3 is built from 15 residues. Germline V gene sequence: CDR1 MGHRA, CDR2 YSYEKL. DNA of the CDR3: TGCGCCAGCAGCCAAGATGCCGGCGCTTCCTACGAGCAGTACTTC. Protein product: CASSQDAGASYEQYF.

In this sample, this clonotype turned up a few times. This chain links TRBV7-2 with TRBJ2-6; 9 bases line up with TRBD2. V lost 5 bases to trimming and J lost 0 bases; unmatched junction nucleotides: 14. Germline CDR1 reads SGHTA; CDR2 reads FQGNSA. This CDR3 contains 20 residues. CDR3 region: CASSLNSGLAYPSGANVLTF. The CDR3 bases are TGTGCCAGCAGCCTAAACTCCGGACTAGCGTACCCCTCTGGGGCCAACGTCCTGACTTTC.

This clonotype was seen ten or more times. The rearrangement joins TRBV28 to TRBJ2-5, with 14 positions matching TRBD2. J was trimmed by 2 bases and V by 6 bases; bases with no gene match: 8. Germline V gives CDR1 MDHEN, CDR2 SYDVKM. The CDR3 extends over 17 amino acids. CDR3 sequence reads: CASRKAGLAGVQETQYF. The CDR3 DNA reads TGTGCCAGCAGGAAGGCGGGACTAGCGGGGGTGCAAGAGACCCAGTACTTC.

This clonotype was seen only a few times. The CDR3 loop reads CASSDPGTVSYEQYF. DNA for the CDR3: TGTGCCAGCAGTGACCCCGGGACAGTTTCCTACGAGCAGTACTTC. The chain has TRBV25-1 and TRBJ2-7; 7 bases agree with TRBD1. The CDR3 has 15 residues. CDR1 and CDR2 from the germline V gene are MGHDK and SYGVNS. After removal of 3 bases from V and 1 base from J, the junction contained 6 bases not matched to a gene.

Ten or more counts support this clonotype. This rearrangement joins TRBV29-1 to TRBJ1-1; D gene unclear. Germline lookup yields CDR1 SQVTM and CDR2 ANQGSEA. Deletions cut 1 base from V and 8 bases from J, with 14 bases between. This CDR3 contains 13 residues. For the CDR3, the DNA is TGCAGCGTTGAAGCAAAGGGAGGGTTGGAAGCTTTCTTT. Translating gives CSVEAKGGLEAFF.